This TCR beta chain originates from a study of graft-versus-host responses after intestinal transplantation (dated by TCRdb to 2020 to 2023). A note on the overall study: The transplants that recipients got were multivisceral, liver-intestinal, or isolated intestinal. A cohort of 20 to 25 intestinal transplant recipients, including one retransplant, was enrolled, and 3 patients lacking pretransplant specimens were excluded. Alloreactive clones were identified by sequencing pre-transplant mixed lymphocyte reaction products and comparing these products with unstimulated pre-transplant donor and recipient T cells. A peak of at least 4% donor T cells among recipient peripheral blood mononuclear cells was the definition used for donor T cell macrochimerism. Instead of going to the commercial service, samples from a few later patients were sequenced in-house on an Illumina MiSeq and processed with MiXCR. All recipients received anti-thymocyte globulin induction followed by maintenance tacrolimus and steroids for around three years. Bulk TCR-beta CDR3 sequencing was used to track graft-versus-host and host-versus-graft alloreactive T cell clones in the graft, circulation and bone marrow after intestinal transplantation. Summary of the overall study and its limitations: GvH clones were found in recipient bone marrow, and some of the GvH clones appeared earlier in ileal mucosa or blood, which is consistent with an intestinal mucosal origin. Early after transplant, declines in HvG clones were associated with peak levels of circulating GvH clones. The conclusions were limited by the relatively low number and heterogeneity of the intestinal transplant patients. In the allografts of patients with donor T cell macrochimerism, GvH to HvG T cell clonal ratios were high.

The junction shows trimming of 4 bases on V and 8 bases on J, and the gene matches do not reach 10 bases of it. The CDR3, from cysteine to phenylalanine, totals 16 residues. The retained sequence is limited to the CDR3, 48 bases, with the frame set at the first base. CDR1 MDHEN and CDR2 SYDVKM were looked up in the germline V gene. Library method: the immunoSEQ multiplex PCR assay. For most patients, genomic DNA was isolated with the Qiagen DNeasy Blood and Tissue Kit and sent frozen to Adaptive Biotechnologies for TCR sequencing. High-throughput TCR-beta CDR3 sequencing of genomic DNA from most patients was performed by Adaptive Biotechnologies. The authors' pipeline ran thus. TCR sequencing data were retrieved from Adaptive's ImmunoSEQ software for 15 to 20 patients, whereas three other patients were processed with MiXCR and VDJtools. To correct CD4 versus CD8 sorting errors, any sequence found in both subsets at a frequency ratio below 5:1 was removed. Because the origin of CDR3 nucleotide sequences shared between donor and recipient could not be assigned, those sequences were removed. At least 2-fold expansion over unstimulated cells and a minimum CFSE-low frequency of 0.002% (template counts) or 0.001% (read counts) were required for clones to be classified as alloreactive. Clones detected in sequenced pre-transplant spleen, lymph node, or MLR CFSE-low populations of the donor or recipient were defined as mappable. Cumulative frequency of alloreactive clones was calculated as a percentage of all sequences weighted by copy number. This immuneACCESS table, as held by TCRdb, lists in-frame sequences with V and J called but not all clones. Of the missing ones, under half trace to an unresolved V gene in checked studies; the others have no known cause. The DNA was the basis for D and trimming; V, J and clone size are from that table. This sample gives 45,000 to 60,000 clones in total; roughly 95% of them show up just once. Around 0.21% of the sample is held by the ten biggest clonotypes.

This specimen's time point label, interpreted: cells obtained before transplantation from donor or recipient. CD3+CD4+ and CD3+CD8+ populations were FACS-sorted from unstimulated pre-transplant donor and recipient cells taken from spleen or lymph nodes. Turning to this clone: Its antigen remains undetermined. No qualities accompany the bases; no much larger clone lies one base away.

Specimen: unstimulated CD8+ T cells sorted from spleen or lymph node cells, collected before transplant. The chain is made from TRBV28 and TRBJ2-1; 11 bases in the junction line up with TRBD2. This clonotype was sampled from a human donor who was the organ donor for an intestinal transplant. The CDR3 reads CASSSLRLAGPDEQFF. The base sequence is TGTGCCAGCAGTTCCCTTAGACTAGCGGGGCCGGATGAGCAGTTCTTC.